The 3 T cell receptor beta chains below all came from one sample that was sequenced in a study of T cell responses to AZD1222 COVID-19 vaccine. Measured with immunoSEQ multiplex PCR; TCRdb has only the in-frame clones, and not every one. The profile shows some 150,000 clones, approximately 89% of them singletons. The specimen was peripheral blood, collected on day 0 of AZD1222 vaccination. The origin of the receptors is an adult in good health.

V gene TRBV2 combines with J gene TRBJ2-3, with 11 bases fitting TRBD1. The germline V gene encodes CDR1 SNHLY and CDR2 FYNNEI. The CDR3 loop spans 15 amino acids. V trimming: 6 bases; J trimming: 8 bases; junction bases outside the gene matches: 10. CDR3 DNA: TGTGCCAGCAGGAGCGGACAGGGGGCTCCCTTTACGCAGTATTTT. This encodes CASRSGQGAPFTQYF.

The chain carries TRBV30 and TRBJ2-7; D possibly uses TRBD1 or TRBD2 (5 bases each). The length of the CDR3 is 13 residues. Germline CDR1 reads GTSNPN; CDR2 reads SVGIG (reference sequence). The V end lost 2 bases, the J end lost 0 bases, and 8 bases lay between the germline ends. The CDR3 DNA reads TGTGCCTGGAGTTGGGACGGCTCCTACGAGCAGTACTTC. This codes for CAWSWDGSYEQYF.

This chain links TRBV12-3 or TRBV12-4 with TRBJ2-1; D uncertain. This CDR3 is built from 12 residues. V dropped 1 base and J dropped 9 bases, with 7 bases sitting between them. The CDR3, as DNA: TGTGCCAGCAGTTTAGAAGAGAGTGAGCAGTTCTTC. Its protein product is CASSLEESEQFF.